The 25 T cell receptor beta chains in this list originate from one sample, sequenced in a study of beta chain features in type 1 diabetes. Study results and caveats: Among patients with Type 1 diabetes, TCRB CDR3s were moderately but significantly shorter in every one of the four CD4+ subsets.

No antigen is known for these receptors. The entirety of the isolated RNA underwent reverse transcription, so expressed TCRB transcripts were sequenced. Some clones are missing from TCRdb's copy, which holds only in-frame ones; the method was immunoSEQ multiplex PCR. Among under 400,000 clones, over 10% were seen once, and the ten largest hold 0.0085% to 0.012%. Sequenced: naive CD4+ T cells from blood. These receptors originate from a woman under 30 with type 1 diabetes.

This clone has a handful of counts. The chain's CDR3 is CASRAGGMHYEQYF. Here the CDR3 DNA reads TGTGCCAGCCGGGCAGGGGGAATGCACTACGAGCAGTACTTC. This chain links TRBV28 with TRBJ2-7; 7 bases fit TRBD1. From germline, CDR1 is MDHEN and CDR2 SYDVKM. The CDR3 totals 14 residues. V shed 8 bases, J shed 3 bases, and the junction held 10 bases outside the gene matches.

V is TRBV5-4 and J is TRBJ2-3; TRBD2 agrees at 7 bases. J lost 4 bases, V lost 1 base, and 3 bases had no gene match. Germline CDR1 reads SGHNT; CDR2 reads YYREEE (reference sequence). The CDR3 has 14 residues. The CDR3 spells CASSLTSGADTQYF. As DNA, the CDR3 is TGTGCCAGCAGCTTGACGAGCGGGGCAGATACGCAGTATTTT. The full variable domain, completed using reference TRBV5-4 and TRBJ2-3, is ETGVTQSPTHLIKTRGQQVTLRCSSQSGHNTVSWYQQALGQGPQFIFQYYREEENGRGNFPPRFSGLQFPNYSSELNVNALELDDSALYLCASSLTSGADTQYFGPGTRLTVL.

The chain recombines TRBV28 with TRBJ2-2; TRBD1 is a possible D gene (5 bases). Trimming removed 6 bases from V and 5 bases from J, with 13 bases in between. CDR1 and CDR2 (germline): MDHEN, SYDVKM. The CDR3 covers 14 residues. This CDR3 reads CASSRAPLTGELFF. The DNA for the CDR3 is TGTGCCAGCAGCAGGGCACCTTTGACCGGGGAGCTGTTTTTT.

This chain joins TRBV7-9 and TRBJ1-6; D unresolved. Germline V gene sequence: CDR1 SEHNR, CDR2 FQNEAQ (reference sequence). V was shortened by 8 bases and J by 8 bases, with 10 bases between the two germline ends. CDR3 length equals 12 residues. CDR3 coding DNA: TGTGCCAGCCCCTCAGTTGATTCACCCCTCCACTTT. It translates to CASPSVDSPLHF.

This clone came up a few times. This chain joins TRBV7-2 and TRBJ2-5; possible D gene TRBD1, 6 bases. Trimming removed 2 bases at V and 7 bases at J, with 17 bases between. The length of the CDR3 is 15 residues. Germline V gives CDR1 SGHTA, CDR2 FQGNSA. The chain's CDR3 is CASSLLRPAQGTQYF. DNA for the CDR3: TGTGCCAGCAGCTTACTGCGGCCAGCACAGGGGACCCAGTACTTC.

In this sample, this clone turned up a few times. The V call is TRBV11-2, the J call TRBJ2-5; tentative D call: TRBD2 (7 bases). Germline CDR1 reads SGHAT; CDR2 reads FQNNGV. This CDR3 has 17 amino acids. Trimming shortened V by 5 bases and J by 5 bases, and 24 bases separated the two germline ends. The CDR3 bases are TGTGCCAGCAGCGCGAGAACGGGGGGCTACTCTTTGGAGACCCAGTACTTC. The encoded protein is CASSARTGGYSLETQYF.

The genes are TRBV4-3 and TRBJ2-3; D is possibly TRBD2 (5 bases). CDR1 and CDR2 from the germline V gene are LGHNA and YSLEER. The length of the CDR3 is 15 residues. V lost 0 bases and J lost 0, with 7 bases in between. This chain's CDR3 is CASSQDQRSTDTQYF. In nucleotides, the CDR3 is TGCGCCAGCAGCCAAGACCAGCGGAGCACAGATACGCAGTATTTT.

The chain joins TRBV7-2 to TRBJ2-5; D unresolved. Trimming pared 2 bases from V and 7 bases from J, leaving 11 bases between. The CDR3 runs to 13 residues. Germline CDR1 reads SGHTA; CDR2 reads FQGNSA. Here the CDR3 DNA reads TGTGCCAGCAGCTTACCCCCTCCGGGGACCCAGTACTTC. Its protein product is CASSLPPPGTQYF. Supplemented by reference TRBV7-2 and TRBJ2-5, the full variable domain reads GAGVSQSPSNKVTEKGKDVELRCDPISGHTALYWYRQSLGQGLEFLIYFQGNSAPDKSGLPSDRFSAERTGGSVSTLTIQRTQQEDSAVYLCASSLPPPGTQYFGPGTRLLVL.

This clone has only a few counts. The chain joins TRBV10-3 to TRBJ2-7; 11 nucleotides match TRBD2. CDR3 size: 14 residues. After removal of 4 bases from V and 2 bases from J, the junction contained 1 base not matched to a gene. Germline V lookup: CDR1 ENHRY, CDR2 SYGVKD. CDR3 coding DNA: TGTGCCATCAGTGGACTAGCGGGAACCTACGAGCAGTACTTC. Residues: CAISGLAGTYEQYF.

The chain combines TRBV4-3 with TRBJ2-3; 8 bases are a match to TRBD1. Germline V CDR1 and CDR2: LGHNA, YSLEER. The length of the CDR3 is 14 residues. With 1 base clipped from V and 9 bases from J, the junction kept 6 bases outside the gene matches. DNA of the CDR3: TGCGCCAGCAGCCAAGGGACGGACAGGGACACGCAGTATTTT. Translating gives CASSQGTDRDTQYF.

The table lists this clone with a few counts. The chain uses TRBV28 and TRBJ2-7, with a tentative D call TRBD2 (6 bases). V dropped 10 bases and J dropped 1 base, with 14 bases sitting between them. CDR1 is MDHEN, CDR2 SYDVKM, per germline. The CDR3 loop spans 13 amino acids. The DNA of the CDR3 is TGTGCCACCCTCCGGGGAGGTTCCTACGAGCAGTACTTC. This codes for CATLRGGSYEQYF.

This clone has just a few counts. The chain uses TRBV30 and TRBJ2-5, with D perhaps matching TRBD1 (5 bases). Germline V gene data show CDR1 as GTSNPN and CDR2 as SVGIG (reference sequence). The CDR3 runs to 15 residues. V lost 4 bases to trimming and J lost 5 bases, with 20 bases between them. This CDR3 is CAWIPAQGGGETQYF. DNA of the CDR3: TGTGCCTGGATCCCAGCCCAGGGTGGTGGGGAGACCCAGTACTTC.

The CDR3 here is CASSPPEGAWGYNEQFF. CDR3 nucleotide sequence: TGTGCCAGCTCACCACCGGAGGGGGCGTGGGGATACAATGAGCAGTTCTTC. J is TRBJ2-1 and V is TRBV18; possibly TRBD1 for D (7 bases). Germline V gene lookup returns CDR1 KGHSH and CDR2 LQKENI. This CDR3 contains 17 residues. V was clipped by 0 bases and J by 4 bases, with 16 bases between them. Full variable domain (missing parts from reference TRBV18 and TRBJ2-1): NAGVMQNPRHLVRRRGQEARLRCSPMKGHSHVYWYRQLPEEGLKFMVYLQKENIIDESGMPKERFSAEFPKEGPSILRIQQVVRGDSAAYFCASSPPEGAWGYNEQFFGPGTRLTVL.

This clone was seen only a few times. The gene calls are TRBV5-4 and TRBJ2-7; D may be TRBD2 (7 bases). CDR3 length: 15 amino acids. Germline V CDR1 and CDR2: SGHNT, YYREEE (reference sequence). Trimming stripped 3 bases from V and 3 bases from J, with 16 bases between. Here the CDR3 reads CASSWTKGGLYEQYF. CDR3 DNA sequence: TGTGCCAGCAGCTGGACGAAGGGGGGGCTCTACGAGCAGTACTTC.

This clone was seen a handful of times. The rearrangement uses TRBV7-2 and TRBJ1-5; TRBD1 matches at 8 bases. The junction had 10 bases not matched to a gene; V was cut back by 5 bases and J by 7 bases. This CDR3 region has 15 residues. Germline V lookup: CDR1 SGHTA, CDR2 FQGNSA. The CDR3 spells CASSPRAGGWQPQHF. The CDR3 DNA sequence: TGTGCCAGCAGCCCGAGGGCAGGGGGCTGGCAGCCCCAGCATTTT.

This clone has a handful of counts. The chain links TRBV7-3 to TRBJ2-7; D might be TRBD2 (6 bases). Germline-derived CDR1 and CDR2 are SGHTA and FQGTGA. The CDR3 consists of 16 residues. Trimming removed 4 bases from V and 6 bases from J, with 22 bases in between. CDR3 sequence reads: CASSSSRHPAAGEQYF. Written as DNA, the CDR3 is TGTGCCAGCAGCTCCTCTAGACACCCGGCAGCGGGCGAGCAGTACTTC.

This clone turned up a few times. The chain carries TRBV7-2 and TRBJ2-1; 11 bases agree with TRBD2. The CDR3 totals 14 residues. The J segment lost 9 bases and the V segment lost 3 bases, leaving 4 bases of the junction unmatched. Germline CDR1 is SGHTA and CDR2 is FQGNSA. CDR3: CASSFGLAGTEQFF. CDR3 nucleotides: TGTGCCAGCAGCTTTGGACTAGCGGGTACTGAGCAGTTCTTC.

This clone was recorded a few times. The genes are TRBV5-6 and TRBJ2-1; perhaps TRBD2 as D (6 bases). Trimming left V 5 bases short and J 7 bases short, with 13 bases between. The CDR3 sequence is 13 residues long. Per germline, CDR1 SGHDT and CDR2 YYEEEE. The CDR3 DNA reads as TGTGCCAGCAGGGCCCGCGGGGTGAATGAGCAGTTCTTC. This encodes CASRARGVNEQFF. Supplemented by reference TRBV5-6 and TRBJ2-1, the full variable domain reads DAGVTQSPTHLIKTRGQQVTLRCSPKSGHDTVSWYQQALGQGPQFIFQYYEEEERQRGNFPDRFSGHQFPNYSSELNVNALLLGDSALYLCASRARGVNEQFFGPGTRLTVL.

This clone was counted only a few times. The chain employs TRBV29-1 and TRBJ2-5; TRBD2 is a possible D gene (6 bases). V lost 7 bases and J lost 5, with 17 bases in between. Per the germline V gene, CDR1 is SQVTM and CDR2 is ANQGSEA. The CDR3 extends over 13 amino acids. The DNA for the CDR3 is TGCAGCGCCCAGGGCCCTGCGGGGGAGACCCAGTACTTC. Translation gives CSAQGPAGETQYF.

The V and J genes are TRBV9 and TRBJ1-6, with 9 bases identical to TRBD1. With V trimmed by 3 bases and J by 7 bases, 5 bases remained unmatched. The CDR3 has 15 residues. Germline V gives CDR1 SGDLS, CDR2 YYNGEE. The CDR3 spells CASSAGQGRNSPLHF. The CDR3 bases are TGTGCCAGCAGCGCGGGACAGGGTAGGAATTCACCCCTCCACTTT.

The gene calls are TRBV18 and TRBJ2-3, with D perhaps matching TRBD2 (5 bases). V was shortened by 1 base and J by 0 bases, with 17 bases between the two germline ends. CDR3 length: 18 residues. Germline CDR1 KGHSH, CDR2 LQKENI. CDR3: CASSPLVLGIGSTDTQYF. The DNA of the CDR3 is TGTGCCAGCTCACCACTGGTTCTCGGGATTGGGAGCACAGATACGCAGTATTTT. Based on the CDR3 plus reference TRBV18 and TRBJ2-3, the full variable domain is NAGVMQNPRHLVRRRGQEARLRCSPMKGHSHVYWYRQLPEEGLKFMVYLQKENIIDESGMPKERFSAEFPKEGPSILRIQQVVRGDSAAYFCASSPLVLGIGSTDTQYFGPGTRLTVL.

This clone was observed a few times. The chain joins TRBV4-3 to TRBJ2-7; possible D gene TRBD1, 5 bases. The CDR3 has 16 amino acids. The germline gives CDR1 LGHNA, CDR2 YSLEER. V was trimmed by 0 bases and J by 0 bases, leaving 12 bases between them. In DNA form, the CDR3 reads TGCGCCAGCAGCCAAGATATCGCAGGGCGCTCCTACGAGCAGTACTTC. Protein product: CASSQDIAGRSYEQYF.

J is TRBJ2-5 and V is TRBV19; TRBD1 matches 8 bases. V shed 6 bases, J shed 5 bases, and the junction held 8 bases outside the gene matches. CDR1 is LNHDA, CDR2 SQIVND, per germline (reference sequence). The CDR3 totals 14 residues. CDR3 sequence: CASRRTGYSETQYF. The CDR3 DNA sequence: TGTGCCAGTAGGCGGACAGGGTACTCGGAGACCCAGTACTTC.

This clone was detected only a few times. This sample includes further DNA sequences coding for the same CDR3. This chain joins TRBV7-2 and TRBJ2-7; D not certain. CDR1 and CDR2 from the germline V gene are SGHTA and FQGNSA. The CDR3 is made up of 12 amino acids. V dropped 2 bases and J dropped 1 base, with 3 bases sitting between them. The CDR3 DNA sequence: TGTGCCAGCAGCTTAACATCCTACGAGCAGTACTTC. It is translated as CASSLTSYEQYF.

This clone was counted a few times. The chain has TRBV7-9 and TRBJ1-1; TRBD1 matches at 7 bases. This CDR3 spans 13 amino acids. CDR1 SEHNR and CDR2 FQNEAQ come from the germline V gene (reference sequence). V was clipped by 5 bases and J by 6 bases; unmatched bases: 6. The CDR3 sequence: CASSLLQGSEAFF. DNA of the CDR3: TGTGCCAGCAGCCTATTACAGGGGTCTGAAGCTTTCTTT.